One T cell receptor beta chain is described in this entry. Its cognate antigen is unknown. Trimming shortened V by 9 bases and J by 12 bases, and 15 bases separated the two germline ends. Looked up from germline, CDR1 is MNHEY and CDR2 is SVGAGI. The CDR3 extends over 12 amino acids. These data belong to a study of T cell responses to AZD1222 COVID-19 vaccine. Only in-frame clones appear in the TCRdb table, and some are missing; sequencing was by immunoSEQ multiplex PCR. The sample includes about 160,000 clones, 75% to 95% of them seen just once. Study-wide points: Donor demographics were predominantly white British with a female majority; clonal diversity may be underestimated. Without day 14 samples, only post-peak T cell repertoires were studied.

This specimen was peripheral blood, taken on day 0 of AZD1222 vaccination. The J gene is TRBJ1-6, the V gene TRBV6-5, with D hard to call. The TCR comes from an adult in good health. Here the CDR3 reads CASIDPAGPLHF. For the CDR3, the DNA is TGTGCCAGTATCGACCCCGCCGGACCCCTCCACTTT.